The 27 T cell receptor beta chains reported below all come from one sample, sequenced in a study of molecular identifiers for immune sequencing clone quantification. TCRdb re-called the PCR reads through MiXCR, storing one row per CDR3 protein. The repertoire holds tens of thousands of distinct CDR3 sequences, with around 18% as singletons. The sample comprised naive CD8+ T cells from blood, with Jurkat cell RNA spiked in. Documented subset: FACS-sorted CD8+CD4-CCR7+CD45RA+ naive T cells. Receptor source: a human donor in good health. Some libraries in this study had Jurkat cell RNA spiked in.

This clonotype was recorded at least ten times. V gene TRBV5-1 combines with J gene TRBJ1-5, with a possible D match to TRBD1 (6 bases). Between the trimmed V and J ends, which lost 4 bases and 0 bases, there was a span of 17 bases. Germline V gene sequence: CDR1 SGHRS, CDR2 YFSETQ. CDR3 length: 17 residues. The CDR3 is CASSINREKVSNQPQHF. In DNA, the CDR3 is TGCGCCAGCAGCATAAACAGGGAAAAGGTTAGCAATCAGCCCCAGCATTTT.

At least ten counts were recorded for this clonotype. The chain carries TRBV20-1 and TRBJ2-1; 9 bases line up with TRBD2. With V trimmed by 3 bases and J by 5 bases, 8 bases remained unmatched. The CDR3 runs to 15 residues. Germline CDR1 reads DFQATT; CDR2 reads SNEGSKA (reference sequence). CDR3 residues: CSARELAGINNEQFF. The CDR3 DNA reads TGCAGTGCTAGGGAGCTAGCGGGAATTAACAATGAGCAGTTCTTC.

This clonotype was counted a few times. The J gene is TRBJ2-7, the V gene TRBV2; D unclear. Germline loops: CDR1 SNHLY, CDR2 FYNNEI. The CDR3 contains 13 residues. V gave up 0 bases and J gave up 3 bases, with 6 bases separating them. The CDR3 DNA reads TGTGCCAGCAGTGAAGCAGGAGACTACGAGCAGTACTTC. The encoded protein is CASSEAGDYEQYF. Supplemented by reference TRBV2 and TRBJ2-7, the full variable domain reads EPEVTQTPSHQVTQMGQEVILRCVPISNHLYFYWYRQILGQKVEFLVSFYNNEISEKSEIFDDQFSVERPDGSNFTLKIRSTKLEDSAMYFCASSEAGDYEQYFGPGTRLTVT.

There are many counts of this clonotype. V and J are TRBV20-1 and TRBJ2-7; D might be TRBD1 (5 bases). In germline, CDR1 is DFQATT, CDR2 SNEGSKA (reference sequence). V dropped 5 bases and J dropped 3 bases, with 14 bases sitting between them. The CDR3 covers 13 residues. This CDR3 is CSADSTDFYEQYF. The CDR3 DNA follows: TGCAGTGCTGATTCGACAGACTTCTACGAGCAGTACTTC.

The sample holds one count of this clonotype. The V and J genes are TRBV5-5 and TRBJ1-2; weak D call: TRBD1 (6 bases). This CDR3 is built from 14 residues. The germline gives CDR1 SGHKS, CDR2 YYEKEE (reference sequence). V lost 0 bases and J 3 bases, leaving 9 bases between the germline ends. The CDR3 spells CASSLETGYYGYTF. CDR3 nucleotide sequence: TGTGCCAGCAGCTTGGAGACAGGCTACTATGGCTACACCTTC. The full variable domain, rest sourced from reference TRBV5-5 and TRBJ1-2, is DAGVTQSPTHLIKTRGQQVTLRCSPISGHKSVSWYQQVLGQGPQFIFQYYEKEERGRGNFPDRFSARQFPNYSSELNVNALLLGDSALYLCASSLETGYYGYTFGSGTRLTVV.

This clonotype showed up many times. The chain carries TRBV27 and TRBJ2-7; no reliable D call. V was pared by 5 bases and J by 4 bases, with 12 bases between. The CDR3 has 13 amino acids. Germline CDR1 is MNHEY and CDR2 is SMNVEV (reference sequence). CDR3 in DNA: TGTGCCAGCAGTCTAAACGAGGAATACGAGCAGTACTTC. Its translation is CASSLNEEYEQYF.

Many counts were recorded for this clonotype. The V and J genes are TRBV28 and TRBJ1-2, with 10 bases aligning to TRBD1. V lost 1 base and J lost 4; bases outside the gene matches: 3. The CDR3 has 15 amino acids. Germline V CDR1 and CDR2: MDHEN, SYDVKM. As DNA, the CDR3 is TGTGCCAGCAGTTTATCCGGGACAGGGGTCTATGGCTACACCTTC. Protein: CASSLSGTGVYGYTF.

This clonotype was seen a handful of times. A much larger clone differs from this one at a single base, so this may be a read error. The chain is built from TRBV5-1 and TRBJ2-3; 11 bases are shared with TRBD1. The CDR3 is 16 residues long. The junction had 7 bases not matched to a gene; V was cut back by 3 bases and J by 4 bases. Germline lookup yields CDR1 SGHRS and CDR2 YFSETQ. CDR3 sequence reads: CASSSRDRGFADTQYF. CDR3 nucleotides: TGCGCCAGCAGCTCCCGGGACAGGGGGTTCGCAGATACGCAGTATTTT.

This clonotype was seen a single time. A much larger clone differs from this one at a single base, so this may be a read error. This chain's CDR3 is CASSIFGMNTEAVF. For the CDR3, the DNA is TGTGCCAGTAGTATCTTTGGTATGAACACTGAAGCTGTCTTT. The V and J genes are TRBV19 and TRBJ1-1; D is uncertain. In germline, CDR1 is LNHDA, CDR2 SQIVND (reference sequence). This CDR3 is built from 14 residues.

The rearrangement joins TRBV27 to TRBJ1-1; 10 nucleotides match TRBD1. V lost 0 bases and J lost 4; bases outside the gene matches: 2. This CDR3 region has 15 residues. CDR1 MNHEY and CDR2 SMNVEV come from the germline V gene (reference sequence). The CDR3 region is CASSLSGQGTTEAFF. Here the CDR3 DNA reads TGTGCCAGCAGTTTATCGGGACAGGGGACCACTGAAGCTTTCTTT.

The CDR3 loop reads CASSLVRQGNEKLFF. The DNA of the CDR3 is TGTGCCAGCAGCTTGGTACGACAGGGAAACGAAAAACTGTTTTTT. The V call is TRBV5-6, the J call TRBJ1-4; 7 bases match TRBD1. V lost 0 bases and J lost 8; bases outside the gene matches: 7. The CDR3 loop spans 15 amino acids. Germline values: CDR1 SGHDT, CDR2 YYEEEE.

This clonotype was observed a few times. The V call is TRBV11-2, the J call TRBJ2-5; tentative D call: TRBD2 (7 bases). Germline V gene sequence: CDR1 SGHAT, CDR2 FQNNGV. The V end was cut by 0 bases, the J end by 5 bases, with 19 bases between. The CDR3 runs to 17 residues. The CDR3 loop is CASSLEGGGVIEETQYF. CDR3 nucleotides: TGTGCCAGCAGCTTAGAGGGAGGGGGGGTGATAGAGGAGACCCAGTACTTC.

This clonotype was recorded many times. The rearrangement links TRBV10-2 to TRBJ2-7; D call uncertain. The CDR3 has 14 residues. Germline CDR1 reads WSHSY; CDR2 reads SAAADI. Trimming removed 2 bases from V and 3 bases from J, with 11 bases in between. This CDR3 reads CASSEKGLLYEQYF. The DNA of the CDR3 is TGCGCCAGCAGTGAGAAAGGGTTGCTCTACGAGCAGTACTTC.

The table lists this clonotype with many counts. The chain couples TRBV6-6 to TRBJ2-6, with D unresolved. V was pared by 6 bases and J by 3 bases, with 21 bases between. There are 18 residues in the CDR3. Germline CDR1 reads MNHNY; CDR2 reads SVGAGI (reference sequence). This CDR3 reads CASSQLPGPRFGANVLTF. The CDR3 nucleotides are TGTGCCAGCAGCCAATTACCGGGTCCCCGTTTTGGGGCCAACGTCCTGACTTTC.

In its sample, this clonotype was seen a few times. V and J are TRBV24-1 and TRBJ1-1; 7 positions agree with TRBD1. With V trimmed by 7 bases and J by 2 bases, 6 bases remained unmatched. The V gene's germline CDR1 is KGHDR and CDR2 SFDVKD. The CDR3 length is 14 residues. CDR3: CATRGEGGNTEAFF. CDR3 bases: TGTGCCACCAGGGGGGAAGGGGGCAACACTGAAGCTTTCTTT.

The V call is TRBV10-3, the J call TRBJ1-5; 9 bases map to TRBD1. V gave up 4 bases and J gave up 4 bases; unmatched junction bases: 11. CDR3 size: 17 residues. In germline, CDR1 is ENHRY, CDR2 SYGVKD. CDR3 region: CAISGPPGQGDNQPQHF. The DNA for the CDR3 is TGTGCCATCAGTGGCCCCCCGGGACAGGGCGATAATCAGCCCCAGCATTTT.

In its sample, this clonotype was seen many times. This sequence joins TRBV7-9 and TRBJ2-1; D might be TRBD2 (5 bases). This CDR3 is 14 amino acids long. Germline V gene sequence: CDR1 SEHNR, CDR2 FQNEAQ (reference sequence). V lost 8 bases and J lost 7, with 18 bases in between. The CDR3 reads CASERPPFGNEQFF. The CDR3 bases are TGTGCCAGCGAGCGGCCACCCTTTGGGAATGAGCAGTTCTTC.

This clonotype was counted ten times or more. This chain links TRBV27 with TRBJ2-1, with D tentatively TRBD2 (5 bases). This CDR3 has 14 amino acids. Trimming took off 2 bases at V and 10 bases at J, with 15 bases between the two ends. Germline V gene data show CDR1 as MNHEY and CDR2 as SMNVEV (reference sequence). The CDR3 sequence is CASSLVRRVIEQFF. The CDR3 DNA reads TGTGCCAGCAGTTTAGTTCGGCGGGTCATAGAGCAGTTCTTC.

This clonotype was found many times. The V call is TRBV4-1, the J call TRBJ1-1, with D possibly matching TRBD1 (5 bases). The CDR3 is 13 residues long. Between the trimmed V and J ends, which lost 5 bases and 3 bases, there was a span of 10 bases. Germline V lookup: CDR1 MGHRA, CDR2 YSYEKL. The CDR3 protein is CASSGGSYTEAFF. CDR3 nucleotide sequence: TGCGCCAGCAGCGGGGGTTCGTACACTGAAGCTTTCTTT.

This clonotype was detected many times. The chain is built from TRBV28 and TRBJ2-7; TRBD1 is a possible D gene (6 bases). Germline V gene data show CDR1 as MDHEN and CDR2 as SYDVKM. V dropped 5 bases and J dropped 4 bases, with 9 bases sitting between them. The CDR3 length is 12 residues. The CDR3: CASSRTEYEQYF. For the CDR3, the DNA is TGTGCCAGCAGTCGGACAGAGTACGAGCAGTACTTC.

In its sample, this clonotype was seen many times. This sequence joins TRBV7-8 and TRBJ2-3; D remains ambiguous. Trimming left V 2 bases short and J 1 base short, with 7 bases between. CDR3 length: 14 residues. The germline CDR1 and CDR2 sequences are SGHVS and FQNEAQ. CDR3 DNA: TGTGCCAGCAGCTTACTAGGGCGCACAGATACGCAGTATTTT. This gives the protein CASSLLGRTDTQYF.

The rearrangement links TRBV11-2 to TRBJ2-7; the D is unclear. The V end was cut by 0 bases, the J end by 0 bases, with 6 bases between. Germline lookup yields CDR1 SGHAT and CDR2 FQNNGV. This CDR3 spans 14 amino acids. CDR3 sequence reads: CASSLDSYSYEQYF. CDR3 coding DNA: TGTGCCAGCAGCTTAGACAGCTACTCCTACGAGCAGTACTTC. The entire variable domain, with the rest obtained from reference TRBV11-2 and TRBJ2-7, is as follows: EAGVAQSPRYKIIEKRQSVAFWCNPISGHATLYWYQQILGQGPKLLIQFQNNGVVDDSQLPKDRFSAERLKGVDSTLKIQPAKLEDSAVYLCASSLDSYSYEQYFGPGTRLTVT.

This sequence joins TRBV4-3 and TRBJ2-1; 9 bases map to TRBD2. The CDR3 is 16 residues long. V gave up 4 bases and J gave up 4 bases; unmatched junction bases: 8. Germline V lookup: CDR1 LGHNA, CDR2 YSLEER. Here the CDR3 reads CASSRWAGGDYNEQFF. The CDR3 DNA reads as TGCGCCAGCAGCCGCTGGGCGGGAGGGGATTACAATGAGCAGTTCTTC.

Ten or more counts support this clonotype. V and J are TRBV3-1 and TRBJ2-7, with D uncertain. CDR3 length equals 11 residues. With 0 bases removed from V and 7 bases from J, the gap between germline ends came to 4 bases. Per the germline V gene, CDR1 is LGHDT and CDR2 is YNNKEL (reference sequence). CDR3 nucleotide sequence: TGTGCCAGCAGCCAAGACGGAGAGCAGTACTTC. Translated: CASSQDGEQYF.

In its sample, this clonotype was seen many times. CDR3 bases: TGCAGTGCTAGCCGACTAGCGGGAGTAGACGAGCAGTACTTC. Translating gives CSASRLAGVDEQYF. J is TRBJ2-7 and V is TRBV20-1; TRBD2 matches 12 bases. V lost 3 bases to trimming and J lost 5 bases; unmatched junction nucleotides: 5. From germline, CDR1 is DFQATT and CDR2 SNEGSKA (reference sequence). The CDR3 covers 14 residues.

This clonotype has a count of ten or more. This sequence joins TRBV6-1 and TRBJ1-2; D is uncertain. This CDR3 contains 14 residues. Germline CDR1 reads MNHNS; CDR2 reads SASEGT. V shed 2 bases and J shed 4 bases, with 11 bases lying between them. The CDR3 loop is CASSELGLAYGYTF. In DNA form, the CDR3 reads TGTGCCAGCAGTGAACTGGGGTTGGCCTATGGCTACACCTTC.

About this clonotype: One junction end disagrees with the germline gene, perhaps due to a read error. This CDR3 reads CASSYAGTTTVTQFF. The CDR3 nucleotides are TGTGCCAGCAGTTACGCCGGGACTACCACAGTTACGCAGTTTTTT. The V and J genes are TRBV6-2 or TRBV6-3 and TRBJ2-3, with 7 positions matching TRBD2. Germline values: CDR1 MNHEY, CDR2 SVGEGT. The CDR3 length is 15 residues.